Given below is one TCR beta chain in context. A single count supports this clone. The antigen this receptor binds is unknown. Base quality data are lacking; no much larger clone is found one base away. The cohort was made up of several hundred healthy bone marrow donors. At the time of sampling, every cohort member was nominally healthy, though immune exposures that went unrecorded were likely present. The donor was CMV seropositive and was included in the group of 250 to 300 seropositive cohort members. Each donor provided a peripheral blood sample, and peripheral blood mononuclear cells were used for TCR beta sequencing. Genomic DNA extraction from the blood cell samples was performed with the Qiagen DNeasy Blood Extraction Kit. Library prep was done by the immunoSEQ multiplex PCR assay. For the multiplex PCR, a mixture combining 60 forward primers for TCR Vbeta segments and 13 reverse primers for TCR Jbeta segments was used. A multiplex PCR assay on genomic DNA amplified the CDR3 region of rearranged TCR beta genes. The Illumina HiSeq System was used to sequence the amplified TCR beta libraries as 87-base-pair reads. In the source study's methods: A later analysis tallied approximately 87 million unique TCR beta chains across the 700 or so repertoires, and roughly 11 million of those chains were shared by two or more donors. Raw reads were error-corrected and collapsed into unique sequences by a nearest-neighbor algorithm in which closely related sequences were merged to remove PCR and sequencing errors. CDR3 sequences were aligned to IMGT reference sequences to assign V, D and J gene segments. For a sequence to be retained, at least a six-nucleotide match to both a V gene segment and a J gene segment was required. A rearrangement counted as productive if the CDR3 had no stop codons and remained in frame with V and J, and every other rearrangement counted as non-productive. CDR3 was defined according to IMGT convention as the region running from the second conserved V-encoded cysteine to the conserved J-encoded phenylalanine. In an earlier analysis of approximately 500 of the donors, sequences lacking an unambiguous match to a single V gene segment were excluded. An earlier analysis of some 500 of the donors classified V segments as functional when productive rearrangements were above 56.7% and as segregating when the standard deviation between donors was above 5%. A statistical classification framework was built for diagnosing cytomegalovirus status from the catalog of TCR beta chain sequences. V and J gene assignment, in a later analysis, came from comparing TCR nucleotide sequences with IMGT/GENE-DB human TR gene sequences. The TCRdist pipeline was used in a later analysis to assign CDR3 sequences and most-parsimonious VDJ recombination scenarios. In a later analysis, each TCR beta chain was defined by its CDR3 amino acid sequence together with its V-gene family, and reads lacking a unique V-gene family were excluded. A later analysis removed 500 to 600 highly shared, low-generation-probability nucleotide sequences to deal with suspected cross-contamination and a sequencing artifact. For each public chain, a later analysis derived a clonal expansion index from normalized ranks of inferred template counts within each repertoire. In a later analysis, generation probabilities were computed using a VDJ recombination model fitted to out-of-frame rearrangements, and the results were checked against IGoR. A later analysis scored TCR-TCR, TCR-HLA and TCR-CMV co-occurrence with hypergeometric tests, applying a repertoire-size bias correction to TCR pairs. In a later analysis, false discovery rates were estimated by permuting HLA or CMV assignments 20 times. A later analysis grouped co-occurring TCRs with DBSCAN, adding TCRdist sequence similarity when clustering within HLA-allele-positive subsets. Repertoires with fewer than 30,000 or more than 120,000 public chains were left out of co-occurrence clustering, as were a handful of repertoires with anomalous nucleotide sharing. Imported from immuneACCESS, the table was reduced by TCRdb to in-frame sequences with V and J called. These copies leave out some clones; in studies compared against another copy, an unresolved V gene accounts for under half, and the cause of the remainder is not known. From that table come the V and J calls and clone size; the DNA was used to work out D and trimming. For this sample the table gives under 200,000 clones, of which more than 60% were detected only once. The ten largest clonotypes hold 6.5% to 9% of the sample.

These data belong to a study of cytomegalovirus exposure and HLA in healthy donors (dated by TCRdb to between 2016 and 2019). For context, the study as a whole: According to an earlier analysis of several hundred of the donors, about 179 million T cells yielded 95 million to 140 million unique TCR beta sequences and 250 to 350 Gb of sequence data. An early release covering about 600 HLA-typed donors comprised approximately 300 gigabases of sequencing data and 65 million to 100 million unique TCR sequences. Of the 300 to 400 genotyped donors, roughly 80% fell in the genetic ancestry cluster associated with self-reported Caucasian donors. The study aimed to test whether cataloging public T cell receptors could reveal signatures of past pathogen exposure. The study profiled the T cell repertoires of 500 to 800 subjects by immunosequencing and related them to cytomegalovirus serostatus. A separate validation cohort of about 110 different subjects was used in addition to the roughly 670-subject first cohort. The study combined high-throughput TCR immunosequencing, statistical association of individual TCRs with disease status, and machine learning to predict cytomegalovirus infection status. In a later analysis, previously published TCR beta repertoires from 666 donors were re-analyzed and high-resolution HLA genotyping was added so that TCR occurrence patterns could be studied. Rather than drawing on any new phenotypic data, the later analysis identified candidate immune exposures from TCR beta sequences and the way those sequences occurred across donors. An earlier analysis of several hundred of the donors used high-throughput TCR beta sequencing to judge whether each TCR beta V gene segment behaved as functional or pseudogenic. Donor age, sex, ethnicity and CMV serostatus were compiled together with the repertoire data. In a later genetic analysis, genome-wide SNP genotypes for 398 of the 666 donors were used, and that subset was treated as a discovery cohort. Every repertoire in the discovery cohort had been generated on one and the same sequencing platform. HLA typing included class I and class II loci at four-digit resolution. Typing coverage differed by locus: A, B, C, DRB1 and DQB1 were typed in roughly 629-640 donors, DQA1 in 522, DPA1 in around 610, and DPB1 in just under 480. Because of strong linkage in the cohort, roughly five DR-DQ haplotypes were treated as single units for association and clustering. On average, around 240,000 unique TCR beta nucleotide sequences were sequenced per donor among 398 genotyped donors of the cohort, with roughly a sixth of those sequences being non-productive. The full study reports these points: Because HLA typing was unavailable for some donors at each locus, only the typed subset was used in association tests. In a later analysis, HLA-associated TCR beta chains showed more clonal expansion and lower generation probabilities than non-associated chains that were equally common. Correlated functional status among segregating V segments might be attributable to linkage disequilibrium, but an unknown experimental factor could not be ruled out. In a later analysis, most CMV-associated TCR beta chains were found to appear HLA-restricted, with HLA associations seemingly driven largely by CMV exposure. A cluster of highly shared sequence variants was judged likely to represent a technical artifact of the sequencing pipeline. A total of 164 TCR beta chains were listed by the study as associated with cytomegalovirus. Strong co-occurrence of HLA alleles, especially DR and DQ, made assigning TCR associations to individual alleles difficult. Compared with the approximately 600-donor mean, donors in an Asian-associated ancestry cluster had fewer N-insertions in productive TCRs, according to a later genetic analysis. In a later analysis, several top co-occurrence clusters were reported to appear linked to parvovirus B19, influenza, CMV and Epstein-Barr virus. Immune exposure information for the cohort was limited to CMV serostatus. Specific HLA alleles were associated with 15,000 to 20,000 TCR beta sequences at a false discovery rate of 0.05 in a later analysis. The 87-base-pair reads could not distinguish some IMGT-functional V segments, including TRBV6-2 and TRBV6-3, so those segments were excluded. An earlier analysis of approximately 540 of the donors showed that most TCR beta V segments appeared in productive rearrangements either about 90% or about 30% of the time, which broadly matched IMGT annotations. Cytomegalovirus status was reported to be diagnosed by the classifier with high specificity and sensitivity in both the original and validation cohorts. A few of the identified cytomegalovirus-associated TCR beta chains were confirmed in vitro to be specific for cytomegalovirus antigens. The authors suggested that the approach could potentially be generalized to other disease states and immunological phenotypes. In a later genetic analysis, a missense DCLRE1C variant was associated with V-gene and J-gene trimming of TCR beta chains, and the association was replicated in an independent cohort. Across donors, most TCR sequences were observed very rarely, whereas some public TCRs were present in many individuals. Presence/absence analyses assumed roughly uniform sequencing depth across donors, an assumption that may not hold. According to a later analysis, TCR association rates differed among HLA loci, with DRB1 alleles showing the most associated TCRs and HLA-C alleles showing the fewest. A further reported finding was that TCR beta sequences accurately predicted the HLA-A and HLA-B alleles for most subjects in the first cohort. Because counts were too low, seventeen rarely observed V segments, including chromosome 9 orphons, were left out of the earlier analysis of 587 of the donors. Only TCR beta chains were sequenced in this cohort, and the absence of alpha or paired-chain data limited detectable features.

The CDR3 has 16 amino acids, counting the end cysteine and phenylalanine. The CDR3 DNA has 48 bases and is translated from base 1. Trimming accounts for 0 bases at V and 4 bases at J, while the number of junction bases matched to no gene is 1. The germline V gene (reference sequence) gives CDR1 as SSHAT and CDR2 as FNYEAQ. This sequence originates from a middle-aged woman in good health and CMV-seropositive. Sequenced input: PBMCs. The V and J genes are TRBV7-7 and TRBJ2-3; 13 junctional bases match TRBD2. Here is the DNA: TGTGCCAGCAGCTTAGCGGGGACTAGCGGGGCAGATACGCAGTATTTT. This sequence encodes CASSLAGTSGADTQYF.